This entry concerns a single T cell receptor beta chain. There is no known antigen for this receptor. It has no much larger one-base neighbor in the sample; base qualities were not kept. The CDR3 runs 16 amino acids, cysteine and phenylalanine included. Here the CDR3 DNA is all that survives: 48 bases in frame from base 1. Germline trimming: 2 bases from V, 3 bases from J; junction bases outside gene matches: 5. CDR1 and CDR2 are read off the germline V gene (reference sequence) as SGHKS and YYEKEE. Each collaborating institution followed its own protocols to collect whole blood in K2EDTA tubes. For TCRbeta analysis, collaborator samples were shipped as frozen whole blood, as isolated PBMCs, or as DNA extracted from either sample type. TCRbeta CDR3 regions were amplified from genomic DNA by means of the immunoSEQ Assay, a bias-controlled multiplex PCR. The study's processing was this. The number of nucleated cells in each sample was estimated from the amplification of reference gene primers within the assay. To quantify the absolute abundance of each unique TCRbeta CDR3 rearrangement, sequence reads were collapsed and filtered. For each sample, productive Simpson clonality was calculated as the square root of Simpson's diversity index over productive rearrangements. The immuneACCESS repertoire file appears here via TCRdb, limited to in-frame rearrangements. These files lack a portion of the clones; in checked studies, under half of the deficit traces to unresolved V genes, and the cause of the others is not known. Clone size and the V and J calls come from that table; the DNA yielded D and trimming. The sample table records about 150,000 clones; about nine tenths of these occur just once. The ten largest account for around 1.5% of the sample.

The source of the sample is a study of blood T cell repertoires in COVID-19 (TCRdb year 2020). Regarding the research as a whole: Samples covering the acute and convalescent phases of COVID-19 were provided by collaborators in the United States, Italy and Spain. The material from the prospective study consisted of cDNA or gDNA derived from T cells, B-cell-depleted T cells, or PBMCs. The dataset comprised deeply sampled blood TCRbeta repertoires from subjects exposed to, actively infected with, or recovered from COVID-19. The repertoires were made available in a free public database intended to serve as a resource for research on the immune response to SARS-CoV-2. The samples were drawn from two sources: the first 160 participants of the ongoing ImmuneRACE study, and 1,254 subjects contributed by 6 global collaborators. Sample metadata almost always included a de-identified subject ID, COVID-19 status, age in years and sex. HLA class I and class II types, where available, came from metadata supplied by the sample provider rather than from assay-based typing.

Study-wide findings and limitations: The amount of clinical and demographic metadata varied by source and participant and was provided uncurated.

The sequenced material came from peripheral blood. The rearranged chain carries TRBV5-5 and TRBJ2-2, and 9 bases in between align with TRBD2. The source of this sequence is a human donor in a cohort sampled during active COVID-19. The nucleotide sequence reads TGTGCCAGCAGCTTCGGCGGGGGGGCCGACACCGGGGAGCTGTTTTTT. Its coded protein is CASSFGGGADTGELFF.